This passage covers 7 T cell receptor beta chains from one sample sequenced in a study of siplizumab effects on memory and regulatory T cells. This table comes from immunoSEQ multiplex PCR, and its TCRdb copy is limited to in-frame clones, with some not included. The sample lists some 97,000 clones, 91% seen once, with 0.15% in the top ten. The sample comprised CD4+ T cells sorted from blood. These receptors were obtained from a human donor in good health.

The chain links TRBV28 to TRBJ1-4; 7 positions agree with TRBD1. The ends lost 5 bases at V and 4 bases at J; junction bases unmatched: 7. Germline V CDR1 and CDR2: MDHEN, SYDVKM. This CDR3 is 15 amino acids long. CDR3 loop: CASSRADRDNEKLFF. The CDR3 DNA reads as TGTGCCAGCAGTCGCGCCGACAGGGATAATGAAAAACTGTTTTTT.

V gene TRBV7-9 combines with J gene TRBJ2-6; D remains unclear. Looked up from germline, CDR1 is SEHNR and CDR2 is FQNEAQ (reference sequence). This CDR3 spans 14 amino acids. V was shortened by 6 bases and J by 2 bases, with 8 bases between the two germline ends. CDR3 protein: CASSVEAGANVLTF. The CDR3 DNA reads as TGTGCCAGCAGTGTGGAAGCTGGGGCCAACGTCCTGACTTTC.

This clone has only one observation. The CDR3 protein is CASSPLGGSSQPQHF. The CDR3 nucleotides read TGTGCCAGCTCACCATTAGGGGGCTCGAGTCAGCCCCAGCATTTT. V is TRBV18 and J is TRBJ1-5; 7 bases map to TRBD1. The CDR3 is 15 amino acids. CDR1 and CDR2 (germline): KGHSH, LQKENI. V trimming: 2 bases; J trimming: 6 bases; junction bases outside the gene matches: 7.

The J gene is TRBJ2-5, the V gene TRBV27, with 8 bases identical to TRBD1. CDR1 and CDR2 from the germline V gene are MNHEY and SMNVEV (reference sequence). The CDR3 runs to 14 residues. V was pared by 9 bases and J by 5 bases, with 11 bases of the junction left unmatched. CDR3 loop: CASYRGNRPETQYF. The CDR3 DNA follows: TGTGCCAGTTACAGGGGGAACCGCCCTGAGACCCAGTACTTC.

The chain carries TRBV29-1 and TRBJ1-5, with a possible D match to TRBD1 (6 bases). This CDR3 spans 13 amino acids. Trimming pared 5 bases from V and 3 bases from J, leaving 11 bases between. CDR1 and CDR2 from the germline V gene are SQVTM and ANQGSEA. CDR3 region: CSVQTGSNQPQHF. The CDR3, as DNA: TGCAGCGTTCAGACAGGTTCCAATCAGCCCCAGCATTTT.

This chain connects TRBV7-3 to TRBJ1-1; 8 nucleotides line up with TRBD1. V lost 5 bases to trimming and J lost 3 bases; unmatched junction nucleotides: 8. Germline V CDR1 and CDR2: SGHTA, FQGTGA. CDR3 size: 15 residues. The CDR3 loop is CASSVQGGGYTEAFF. The CDR3 DNA sequence: TGTGCCAGCAGCGTACAGGGGGGTGGCTACACTGAAGCTTTCTTT.

CDR3 residues: CSVELGYSYGYTF. CDR3 coding DNA: TGCAGCGTTGAACTTGGGTATTCCTATGGCTACACCTTC. This rearrangement joins TRBV29-1 to TRBJ1-2, with no clear D. The CDR3 consists of 13 residues. Trimming removed 2 bases at V and 4 bases at J, with 11 bases between. CDR1 and CDR2 (germline): SQVTM, ANQGSEA.